These 11 T cell receptor beta chains were sequenced from one sample in a study of monozygotic twins with inflammatory bowel disease. TCRdb re-analyzed the 5' RACE reads; it lists each CDR3 protein once, without DNA. Across 350,000 to 400,000 distinct CDR3 sequences, the top ten clones capture just over 2.5% of the sample. Sequencing was done on a sample of blood. The origin of the receptors is a human donor with ulcerative colitis or Crohn's disease, or a healthy co-twin of an affected twin (not recorded which).

The genes are TRBV12-3 or TRBV12-4 and TRBJ2-5; TCRdb proposes TRBD2, but this gene call is untestable without DNA. The CDR3 is made up of 15 amino acids. CDR3 protein: CASSRPAGGQETQYF.

The chain recombines TRBV2 with TRBJ2-1; TCRdb calls TRBD1, which cannot be checked without DNA. The length of the CDR3 is 14 residues. CDR1 is SNHLY, CDR2 FYNNEI, per germline. The CDR3 sequence: CASSVRTADNEQFF.

This CDR3 reads CASNESRGGRNQPQHF. This chain links TRBV28 with TRBJ1-5. Germline V lookup: CDR1 MDHEN, CDR2 SYDVKM. The CDR3 consists of 16 residues.

V is TRBV4-1 and J is TRBJ1-5. The length of the CDR3 is 15 residues. Germline values: CDR1 MGHRA, CDR2 YSYEKL. The CDR3 loop reads CASSQMGGADQPQHF.

The chain has TRBV20-1 and TRBJ2-1; TCRdb names TRBD1, which stays unverified in the absence of DNA. CDR1 is DFQATT and CDR2 is SNEGSKA in the germline V gene (reference sequence). The CDR3 is made up of 14 amino acids. This CDR3 is CSARRGPPVNEQFF.

The chain recombines TRBV7-9 with TRBJ2-1. Germline V gene data show CDR1 as SEHNR and CDR2 as FQNEAQ (reference sequence). This CDR3 comprises 15 residues. The CDR3: CASSSVAASINEQFF.

The chain is built from TRBV7-3 and TRBJ2-3; as DNA is missing, the TRBD2 call by TCRdb cannot be tested. The CDR3 runs 14 residues. The V gene's germline CDR1 is SGHTA and CDR2 FQGTGA. This CDR3 is CASSSQGGSDTQYF.

This chain links TRBV4-2 with TRBJ2-1; lacking DNA, the TRBD1 call made by TCRdb goes unchecked. Looked up from germline, CDR1 is LGHNA and CDR2 is YNFKEQ. The CDR3 is made up of 14 amino acids. The CDR3 spells CASSRDDQYNEQFF.

This rearrangement joins TRBV12-3 or TRBV12-4 to TRBJ1-3; TCRdb lists TRBD1, though no DNA is available to test this call. The CDR3 is 13 residues long. The CDR3 here is CASSRGGGNTIYF.

The chain has TRBV5-5 and TRBJ1-4. The CDR3 spans 15 residues. Germline V lookup: CDR1 SGHKS, CDR2 YYEKEE (reference sequence). CDR3 residues: CASSLAPAEWEKLFF.

The chain is built from TRBV20-1 and TRBJ2-7; absent DNA, TCRdb's TRBD1 call cannot be checked. Germline V lookup: CDR1 DFQATT, CDR2 SNEGSKA (reference sequence). The CDR3 is 14 residues long. CDR3 region: CSAMGQGKPYEQYF.